The rows below give T cell receptor beta chains drawn from one sample of a study of beta chain features in type 1 diabetes. Data came from immunoSEQ multiplex PCR; TCRdb stores just in-frame clones and leaves some out. Among 300,000 to 350,000 clones listed, 8% were seen once. The sample taken for sequencing was central memory CD4+ T cells from blood. The source of these receptors is a woman between 18 and 29 years old in good health. The CDR3 runs from the conserved cysteine through the conserved F or W. Each record gives: J gene, V gene, CDR3 protein.

TRBJ2-5	TRBV7-9	CASSLSGSRETQYF
TRBJ1-1	TRBV6-5	CASSYLQAGWTEAFF
TRBJ1-4	TRBV7-2	CASSLQGQGNEKLFF
TRBJ2-6	TRBV19	CASRPGTGGSGANVLTF
TRBJ1-4	TRBV5-8	CASSFREKLFF
TRBJ2-1	TRBV5-1	CASWHTYNEQFF
TRBJ2-3	TRBV20-1	CSARGDGTQYF
TRBJ2-3	TRBV6-6	CASSWDSRTDTQYF
TRBJ2-7	TRBV7-2	CASSLAPSSYEQYF
.	TRBV7-6	CASSFSGSVHEQYF
TRBJ1-2	TRBV7-2	CASSAQQGGYGYTF
TRBJ1-1	TRBV29-1	CSGGAWGYTEAFF
TRBJ2-6	TRBV5-1	CASSLQGAGANVLTF
TRBJ2-3	TRBV14	CASSQDHDRGTDTQYF
TRBJ2-7	TRBV5-1	CASAAGATYEQYF
TRBJ2-7	TRBV6-6	CAISEPGVSYEQYF
TRBJ2-2	TRBV7-6	CASTKRESTGELFF
TRBJ2-7	TRBV10-3	CASGTGSLEQYF
TRBJ2-2	TRBV11-1	CASSSRGVYTGELFF
TRBJ2-1	TRBV11-2	CASSSLAGGYNEQFF
TRBJ2-7	TRBV28	CASSFYYEQYF
TRBJ1-4	TRBV29-1	CSVGQGQEKLFF
TRBJ2-7	TRBV5-1	CASSTSGTAYEQYF